This T cell receptor beta chain was identified in a study of identical twins. Notes on the study in general: It was out-of-frame TCR alpha sharing in monozygotic twins that models underestimated. The conclusions drew on cross-sectional statistical analysis instead of tracking the same donors. Surplus twin overlap in beta out-of-frame sequences was less pronounced.

This clonotype was seen many times. Antigen unknown. Germline CDR1 SGHRS, CDR2 YFSETQ. There are 12 residues in the CDR3. V was clipped by 5 bases and J by 7 bases, with 10 bases between them. Unique molecular identifiers were in the cDNA, with template-switch universal primer binding. MiXCR was run by TCRdb on the 5' RACE reads, yielding one entry per CDR3 protein. This table holds 400,000 to 500,000 distinct CDR3 sequences, under 20% found once. The rearrangement joins TRBV5-1 to TRBJ2-1; no clear D. Sequenced: naive T cells sorted from blood. This sequence was found in a man aged 50 or older in good health. The CDR3 DNA follows: TGCGCCAGCAGGGAGACATCGAATGAGCAGTTCTTC. Translation gives CASRETSNEQFF. The whole variable domain, filled in from reference TRBV5-1 and TRBJ2-1, reads KAGVTQTPRYLIKTRGQQVTLSCSPISGHRSVSWYQQTPGQGLQFLFEYFSETQRNKGNFPGRFSGRQFSNSRSEMNVSTLELGDSALYLCASRETSNEQFFGPGTRLTVL.